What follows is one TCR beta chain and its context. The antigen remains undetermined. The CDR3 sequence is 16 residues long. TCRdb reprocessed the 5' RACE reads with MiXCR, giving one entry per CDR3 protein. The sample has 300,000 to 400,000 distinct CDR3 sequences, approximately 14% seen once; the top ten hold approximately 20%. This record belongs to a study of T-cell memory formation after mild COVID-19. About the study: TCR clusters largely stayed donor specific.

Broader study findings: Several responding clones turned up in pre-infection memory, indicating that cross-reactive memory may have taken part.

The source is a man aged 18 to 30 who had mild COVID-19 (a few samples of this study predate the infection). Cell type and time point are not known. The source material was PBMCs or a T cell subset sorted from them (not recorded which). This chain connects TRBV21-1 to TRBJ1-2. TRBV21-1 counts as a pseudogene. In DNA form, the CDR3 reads TGTGCCAGCAGCAAAGGGTTCCGTGCTTGGCCCTATGGCTACACCTTC. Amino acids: CASSKGFRAWPYGYTF.